Each of the 32 T cell receptor beta chains below was sequenced from the same sample in a study of T cell responses to AZD1222 COVID-19 vaccine. The data were produced by immunoSEQ multiplex PCR, yet TCRdb's version contains in-frame clones alone and is incomplete. The sample yields 110,000 to 150,000 clones, approximately 90% seen once. The sample consisted of peripheral blood, taken on day 0 of AZD1222 vaccination. Receptors originate from an adult in good health.

The genes are TRBV3-1 (or the pseudogene TRBV3-2) and TRBJ1-6; D is perhaps TRBD1 (6 bases). V was pared by 4 bases and J by 3 bases, with 7 bases between. Germline V gene lookup returns CDR1 LGHDT and CDR2 YNNKEL (reference sequence). The CDR3 is 14 amino acids. The CDR3 DNA follows: TGTGCCAGCAGCCTGACAGGCTATAATTCACCCCTCCACTTT. Its protein product is CASSLTGYNSPLHF.

In the case of this clone: The same CDR3 can be traced to other DNA sequences in this sample. The rearrangement links TRBV7-9 to TRBJ2-2, with D uncertain. There are 12 residues in the CDR3. Germline lookup yields CDR1 SEHNR and CDR2 FQNEAQ (reference sequence). V was trimmed by 3 bases and J by 5 bases, leaving 4 bases between them. In nucleotides, the CDR3 is TGTGCCAGCAGCTTGGGGACCGGGGAGCTGTTTTTT. It codes for CASSLGTGELFF.

The gene calls are TRBV13 and TRBJ2-5, with 7 bases identical to TRBD2. V was pared by 5 bases and J by 1 base, with 7 bases of the junction left unmatched. The CDR3 has 15 amino acids. CDR1 and CDR2 (germline): PRHDT, FYEKMQ (reference sequence). CDR3 amino acids: CASSEGGTIQETQYF. Here the CDR3 DNA reads TGTGCCAGCAGCGAAGGTGGGACTATCCAAGAGACCCAGTACTTC.

V is TRBV7-8 and J is TRBJ1-1; the match to TRBD1 covers 8 bases. Per germline, CDR1 SGHVS and CDR2 FQNEAQ. The CDR3 consists of 14 residues. Germline trimming cut 7 bases from V and 4 bases from J; bases unmatched to any gene: 8. As DNA, the CDR3 is TGTGCCAGCAACCTCATCCAGGGGGCCACTGAAGCTTTCTTT. It is translated as CASNLIQGATEAFF.

The chain is built from TRBV5-4 and TRBJ1-4; D remains ambiguous. The CDR3 covers 14 residues. Germline V gene lookup returns CDR1 SGHNT and CDR2 YYREEE (reference sequence). Trimming pared 4 bases from V and 5 bases from J, leaving 12 bases between. The CDR3 reads CASSAPLENEKLFF. CDR3 DNA: TGTGCCAGCAGCGCCCCCCTTGAGAATGAAAAACTGTTTTTT.

The J gene is TRBJ1-6, the V gene TRBV7-2; the D is unclear. Deletions cut 1 base from V and 9 bases from J, with 13 bases between. The CDR3 loop spans 15 amino acids. Looked up from germline, CDR1 is SGHTA and CDR2 is FQGNSA. CDR3 nucleotides: TGTGCCAGCAGCTTAGGTGGGGTAATGGGTTCACCCCTCCACTTT. This gives the protein CASSLGGVMGSPLHF.

This clone has a single count. The chain employs TRBV25-1 and TRBJ2-5; D call uncertain. Germline V lookup: CDR1 MGHDK, CDR2 SYGVNS. Trimming took 0 bases from V and 1 from J, leaving 3 bases between them. The CDR3 is made up of 13 amino acids. CDR3 DNA: TGTGCCAGCAGTGAATATCCCCAAGAGACCCAGTACTTC. Amino acids: CASSEYPQETQYF.

V usage is TRBV7-9 and J usage is TRBJ1-2, with D possibly TRBD1 on 6 matching bases. The V end was cut by 5 bases, the J end by 4 bases, with 8 bases between. This CDR3 has 12 amino acids. Germline values: CDR1 SEHNR, CDR2 FQNEAQ (reference sequence). The DNA of the CDR3 is TGTGCCAGCAGCCCGACAGGCTATGGCTACACCTTC. Translation gives CASSPTGYGYTF.

The J gene is TRBJ1-2, the V gene TRBV4-1; D remains unclear. There are 14 residues in the CDR3. Trimming removed 1 base at V and 4 bases at J, with 10 bases between. Germline loops: CDR1 MGHRA, CDR2 YSYEKL. For the CDR3, the DNA is TGCGCCAGCAGCCAAGTTGGAGGAGTCTATGGCTACACCTTC. This gives the protein CASSQVGGVYGYTF.

The chain links TRBV7-9 to TRBJ2-1; D ambiguous. CDR1 and CDR2 from the germline V gene are SEHNR and FQNEAQ (reference sequence). V was pared by 0 bases and J by 10 bases, with 7 bases between. The CDR3 consists of 12 residues. In nucleotides, the CDR3 is TGTGCCAGCAGCTTAGCGCTGACCGAGCAGTTCTTC. Translated: CASSLALTEQFF.

This chain links TRBV19 with TRBJ1-3; D is uncertain. The V gene lost 4 bases and the J gene lost 0 bases, with 10 bases spanning the gap. This CDR3 has 15 amino acids. Germline loops: CDR1 LNHDA, CDR2 SQIVND (reference sequence). CDR3 in amino acids: CASSSGLTSGNTIYF. The CDR3 nucleotides read TGTGCCAGTAGTAGCGGACTCACCTCTGGAAACACCATATATTTT.

The sample holds one count of this clone. The V call is TRBV28, the J call TRBJ2-2; the D gene is possibly TRBD2 (6 bases). In germline, CDR1 is MDHEN, CDR2 SYDVKM. This CDR3 comprises 16 residues. Trimming pared 3 bases from V and 0 bases from J, leaving 11 bases between. The CDR3 is CASSFNSGSNTGELFF. In DNA, the CDR3 is TGTGCCAGCAGTTTTAATAGCGGATCGAACACCGGGGAGCTGTTTTTT.

This chain connects TRBV9 to TRBJ1-2; possibly TRBD1 for D (5 bases). Germline CDR1 is SGDLS and CDR2 is YYNGEE. The CDR3 spans 15 residues. Trimming cost V 4 bases and J 4 bases, with 17 bases left between them. CDR3 coding DNA: TGTGCCAGCAGCTCCAAAAAAGGGGATAGCTATGGCTACACCTTC. Translation: CASSSKKGDSYGYTF. Supplemented by reference TRBV9 and TRBJ1-2, the full variable domain reads DSGVTQTPKHLITATGQRVTLRCSPRSGDLSVYWYQQSLDQGLQFLIQYYNGEERAKGNILERFSAQQFPDLHSELNLSSLELGDSALYFCASSSKKGDSYGYTFGSGTRLTVV.

The CDR3 protein is CASSSVSEKLFF. The CDR3, as DNA: TGTGCCAGTAGCTCTGTTAGTGAAAAACTGTTTTTT. The rearrangement links TRBV19 to TRBJ1-4; unclear D gene. The V end was cut by 6 bases, the J end by 7 bases, with 9 bases between. CDR1 LNHDA and CDR2 SQIVND come from the germline V gene (reference sequence). The CDR3 has 12 amino acids.

This clone was seen a handful of times. The chain employs TRBV6-5 and TRBJ2-1; D not resolved. Deletions cut 4 bases from V and 4 bases from J, with 11 bases between. CDR1 and CDR2 (germline): MNHEY, SVGAGI. There are 14 residues in the CDR3. The chain's CDR3 is CASSLTSEYNEQFF. The DNA for the CDR3 is TGTGCCAGCAGTTTAACCTCGGAGTACAATGAGCAGTTCTTC.

There are a few counts of this clone. The gene calls are TRBV20-1 and TRBJ2-5; D gene ambiguous. Germline CDR1 is DFQATT and CDR2 is SNEGSKA (reference sequence). Trimming took off 3 bases at V and 7 bases at J, with 9 bases between the two ends. This CDR3 has 11 residues. The CDR3 DNA reads TGCAGTGCTAGTAGCCCAGGGACCCAGTACTTC. Residues: CSASSPGTQYF.

Worth noting for this clone: Compared with germline, one end of the junction differs, possibly owing to a read error. This chain links TRBV19 with TRBJ1-5; maybe TRBD1 (5 bases). Germline CDR1 LNHDA, CDR2 SQIVND (reference sequence). There are 16 residues in the CDR3. Written as DNA, the CDR3 is TGTGTCAGTAGTATTCTAAGACGGGGGTATGATCAGCCCCAGCATTTT. Amino acids: CVSSILRRGYDQPQHF.

The rearrangement joins TRBV3-1 (or the pseudogene TRBV3-2) to TRBJ2-1; D is unresolved. Per the germline V gene, CDR1 is LGHDT and CDR2 is YNNKEL (reference sequence). This CDR3 has 15 amino acids. Trimming shortened V by 5 bases and J by 1 base, and 12 bases separated the two germline ends. CDR3 loop: CASSNSDWSYNEQFF. CDR3 DNA sequence: TGTGCCAGCAGCAACAGTGATTGGTCCTACAATGAGCAGTTCTTC.

This clone was counted only a few times. The V and J genes are TRBV7-9 and TRBJ2-3; D unresolved. CDR3 length: 15 residues. Germline CDR1 is SEHNR and CDR2 is FQNEAQ (reference sequence). The V gene lost 6 bases and the J gene lost 0 bases, with 13 bases spanning the gap. In DNA, the CDR3 is TGTGCCAGCAGTGTTCCGGCTACTAGCACAGATACGCAGTATTTT. It yields the protein CASSVPATSTDTQYF.

The chain recombines TRBV14 with TRBJ1-1; D uncertain. The CDR3 contains 13 residues. Germline V gives CDR1 SGHDN, CDR2 FVKESK. The germline V and J ends were trimmed by 1 base and 5 bases, with 8 bases remaining between them. CDR3 sequence reads: CASSQARVTEAFF. The CDR3 bases are TGTGCCAGCAGCCAAGCAAGGGTAACTGAAGCTTTCTTT.

The chain uses TRBV5-1 and TRBJ1-2; 7 bases are shared with TRBD1. Trimming at V came to 1 base and at J to 4 bases, leaving 16 bases not matched to a gene. CDR1 SGHRS and CDR2 YFSETQ come from the germline V gene. The CDR3 has 18 amino acids. Here the CDR3 DNA reads TGCGCCAGCAGCTTGTATCCGGTGTCGGGGACAGATTTCTATGGCTACACCTTC. This codes for CASSLYPVSGTDFYGYTF.

The V and J genes are TRBV9 and TRBJ2-2; 10 positions match TRBD1. From germline, CDR1 is SGDLS and CDR2 YYNGEE. This CDR3 spans 16 amino acids. J was trimmed by 5 bases and V by 6 bases; bases with no gene match: 10. As DNA, the CDR3 is TGTGCCAGCAAAAGTGGGACAGGGGCGCGGACCGGGGAGCTGTTTTTT. Its protein is CASKSGTGARTGELFF.

The chain has TRBV12-5 and TRBJ2-2; TRBD2 matches 7 bases. The germline V gene encodes CDR1 LGHNT and CDR2 FRNRAP. The CDR3 contains 15 residues. V dropped 2 bases and J dropped 2; count of bases not matched to a gene: 2. The CDR3: CASGLRGGNTGELFF. CDR3 nucleotides: TGTGCTAGTGGTTTGCGCGGGGGAAACACCGGGGAGCTGTTTTTT.

The chain recombines TRBV7-3 with TRBJ1-3; perhaps TRBD1 as D (6 bases). CDR1 is SGHTA, CDR2 FQGTGA, per germline. Trimming shortened V by 2 bases and J by 4 bases, and 12 bases separated the two germline ends. The CDR3 loop spans 15 amino acids. CDR3 amino acids: CASSLEGGRGNTIYF. CDR3 nucleotides: TGTGCCAGCAGCTTAGAAGGGGGGCGCGGAAACACCATATATTTT.

V gene TRBV15 combines with J gene TRBJ2-7, with a possible D match to TRBD1 (5 bases). The ends were cut back, 3 bases at V and 6 bases at J, with 21 bases in the middle. Per germline, CDR1 LNHNV and CDR2 YYDKDF (reference sequence). The CDR3 is made up of 16 amino acids. The CDR3 reads CATSSRQLGPLVEQYF. As DNA, the CDR3 is TGTGCCACCAGCAGTCGACAGCTAGGGCCTCTCGTCGAGCAGTACTTC.

This clone appeared a single time. V usage is TRBV3-1 (or the pseudogene TRBV3-2) and J usage is TRBJ1-3; D uncertain. Germline CDR1 and CDR2: LGHDT and YNNKEL (reference sequence). V was shortened by 0 bases and J by 0 bases, with 9 bases between the two germline ends. The CDR3 is 16 residues long. Here the CDR3 DNA reads TGTGCCAGCAGCCAAGAAGGGCATAGCTCTGGAAACACCATATATTTT. It translates to CASSQEGHSSGNTIYF.

J is TRBJ2-3 and V is TRBV18; 8 bases align to TRBD2. The V gene's germline CDR1 is KGHSH and CDR2 LQKENI. This CDR3 is 14 amino acids long. The V and J ends lost 5 bases and 0 bases, in that order; junction bases with no gene match: 1. CDR3 loop: CASSTSGSTDTQYF. CDR3 bases: TGTGCCAGCTCAACTAGCGGAAGCACAGATACGCAGTATTTT.

The gene calls are TRBV24-1 and TRBJ1-4; TRBD1 might be the D (5 bases). Per the germline V gene, CDR1 is KGHDR and CDR2 is SFDVKD. V gave up 3 bases and J gave up 6 bases, with 16 bases separating them. The CDR3 covers 16 residues. The CDR3, as DNA: TGTGCCACCAGTGATCCCCGCTCCGGGACGGATGAAAAACTGTTTTTT. This translates into CATSDPRSGTDEKLFF.

The rearrangement links TRBV6-6 to TRBJ1-5; D is uncertain. Germline CDR1 is MNHNY and CDR2 is SVGAGI (reference sequence). The CDR3 runs 14 residues. V gave up 4 bases and J gave up 3 bases, with 10 bases separating them. CDR3 DNA: TGTGCCAGCAGTTCCCGACAACCCAATCAGCCCCAGCATTTT. Its protein is CASSSRQPNQPQHF.

The chain joins TRBV14 to TRBJ1-3; no firm D call. V lost 0 bases and J lost 2, with 11 bases in between. The CDR3 has 16 amino acids. Germline CDR1 SGHDN, CDR2 FVKESK. CDR3 sequence reads: CASSQDLPGPGNTIYF. The CDR3 DNA reads TGTGCCAGCAGCCAAGATTTGCCCGGGCCTGGAAACACCATATATTTT.

This chain links TRBV5-8 with TRBJ1-4, with no clear D. Germline V gene sequence: CDR1 SGHTS, CDR2 YDEGEE. This CDR3 spans 15 amino acids. Trimming shortened V by 4 bases and J by 12 bases, and 22 bases separated the two germline ends. CDR3 nucleotide sequence: TGTGCCAGCAGCCCCCGGCGGGCTGGTCTTGCGGAACTGTTTTTT. It specifies CASSPRRAGLAELFF.

The rearrangement links TRBV6-5 to TRBJ2-3; 7 bases line up with TRBD1. CDR1 is MNHEY, CDR2 SVGAGI, per germline. The CDR3 is 15 amino acids. V lost 5 bases and J lost 0; bases outside the gene matches: 5. CDR3 in DNA: TGTGCCAGCAGTCCCCGGACAGGTAGCACAGATACGCAGTATTTT. This sequence encodes CASSPRTGSTDTQYF.